Included here is one T cell receptor (beta chain) sequence, with context. This specimen belongs to a study of blood T cell repertoires in COVID-19. Across the study: Spain, Italy and the United States supplied samples that represented acute and convalescent COVID-19.

This CDR3 is built from 15 residues. Germline lookup yields CDR1 SEHNR and CDR2 FQNEAQ (reference sequence). V was pared by 5 bases and J by 5 bases, with 7 bases of the junction left unmatched. Libraries were prepared by immunoSEQ multiplex PCR; TCRdb keeps only in-frame clonotypes and omits some of them. The table shows under 300,000 clones, with 85% to 90% occurring only once. The chain couples TRBV7-9 to TRBJ2-5, with TRBD1 matching 11 bases. The receptor was derived from a man between 40 and 49 years old who had recovered from COVID-19. Sequencing was performed on PBMCs or T cells enriched from blood (not recorded which). The CDR3 DNA follows: TGTGCCAGCAGCCGAGGACAGGGGGCATGGGAGACCCAGTACTTC. It is translated as CASSRGQGAWETQYF.